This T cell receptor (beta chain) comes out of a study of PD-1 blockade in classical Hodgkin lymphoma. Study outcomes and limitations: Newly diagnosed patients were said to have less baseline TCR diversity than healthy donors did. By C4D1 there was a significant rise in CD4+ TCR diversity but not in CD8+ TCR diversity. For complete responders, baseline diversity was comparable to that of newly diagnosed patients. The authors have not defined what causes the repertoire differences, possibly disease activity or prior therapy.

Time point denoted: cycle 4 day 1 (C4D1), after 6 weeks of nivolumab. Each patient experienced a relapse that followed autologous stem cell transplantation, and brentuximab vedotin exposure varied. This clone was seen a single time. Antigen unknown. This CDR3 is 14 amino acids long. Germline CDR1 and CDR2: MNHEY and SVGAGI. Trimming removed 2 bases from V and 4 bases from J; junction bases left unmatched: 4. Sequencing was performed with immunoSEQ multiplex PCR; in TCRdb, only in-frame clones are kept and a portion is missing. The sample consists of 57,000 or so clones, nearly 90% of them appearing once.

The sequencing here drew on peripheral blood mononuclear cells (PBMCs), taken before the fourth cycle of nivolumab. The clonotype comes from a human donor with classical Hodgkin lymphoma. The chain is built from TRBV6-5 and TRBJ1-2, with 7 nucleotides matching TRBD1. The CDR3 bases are TGTGCCAGCAGTTACAGGGACAGCTTCTATGGCTACACCTTC. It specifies CASSYRDSFYGYTF.